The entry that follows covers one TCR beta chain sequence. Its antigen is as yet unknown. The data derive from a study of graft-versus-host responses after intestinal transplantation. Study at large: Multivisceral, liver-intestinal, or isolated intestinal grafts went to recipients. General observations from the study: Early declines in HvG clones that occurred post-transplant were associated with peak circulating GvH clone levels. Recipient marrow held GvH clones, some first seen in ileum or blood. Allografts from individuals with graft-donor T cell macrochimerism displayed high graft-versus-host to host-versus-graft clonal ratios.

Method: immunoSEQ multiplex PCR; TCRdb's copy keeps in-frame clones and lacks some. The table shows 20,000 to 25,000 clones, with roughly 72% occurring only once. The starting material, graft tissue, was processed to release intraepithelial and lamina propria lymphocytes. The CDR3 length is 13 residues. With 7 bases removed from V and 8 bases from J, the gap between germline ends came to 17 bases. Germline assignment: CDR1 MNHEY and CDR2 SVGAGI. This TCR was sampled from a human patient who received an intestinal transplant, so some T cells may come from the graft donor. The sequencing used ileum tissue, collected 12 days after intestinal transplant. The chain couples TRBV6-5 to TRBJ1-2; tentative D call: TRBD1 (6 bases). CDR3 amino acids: CASTGDAGEGYTF. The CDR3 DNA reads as TGTGCCAGCACCGGGGACGCAGGGGAGGGCTACACCTTC.